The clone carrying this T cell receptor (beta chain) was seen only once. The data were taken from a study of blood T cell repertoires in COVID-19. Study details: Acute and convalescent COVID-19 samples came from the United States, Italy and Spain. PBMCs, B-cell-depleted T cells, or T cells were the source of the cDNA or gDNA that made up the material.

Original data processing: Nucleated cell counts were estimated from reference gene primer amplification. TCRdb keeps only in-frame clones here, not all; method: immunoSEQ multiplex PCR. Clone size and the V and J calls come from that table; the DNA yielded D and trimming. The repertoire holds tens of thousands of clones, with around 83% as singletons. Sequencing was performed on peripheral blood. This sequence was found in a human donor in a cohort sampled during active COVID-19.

The CDR3 DNA is TGTGCCAGCAGTTCTGGACAGTTTCGAGAGACCCAGTACTTC. Its translation is CASSSGQFRETQYF. The chain recombines TRBV27 with TRBJ2-5; tentatively, D is TRBD1 (6 bases). V gave up 4 bases and J gave up 4 bases, with 13 bases separating them. Germline V gene data show CDR1 as MNHEY and CDR2 as SMNVEV (reference sequence). CDR3 length: 14 amino acids.